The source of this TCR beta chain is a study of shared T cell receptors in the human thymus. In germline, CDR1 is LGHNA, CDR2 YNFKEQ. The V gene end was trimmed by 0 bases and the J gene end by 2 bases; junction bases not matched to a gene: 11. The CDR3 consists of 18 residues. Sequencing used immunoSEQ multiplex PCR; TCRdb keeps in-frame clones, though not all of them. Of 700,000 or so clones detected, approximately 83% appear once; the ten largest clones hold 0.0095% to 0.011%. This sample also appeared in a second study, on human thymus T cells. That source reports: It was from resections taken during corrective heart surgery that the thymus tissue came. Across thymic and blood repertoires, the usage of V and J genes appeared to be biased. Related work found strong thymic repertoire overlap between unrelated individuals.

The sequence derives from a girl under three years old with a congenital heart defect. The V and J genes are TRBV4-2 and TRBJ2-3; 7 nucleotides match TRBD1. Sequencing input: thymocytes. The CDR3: CASSQDDRQGRYTDTQYF. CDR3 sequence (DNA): TGTGCCAGCAGCCAAGATGATCGACAGGGCAGATACACAGATACGCAGTATTTT.